This TCR beta chain was sequenced during a study of blood T cell repertoires in COVID-19. The table lists this clone with a few counts. CDR3 length: 14 amino acids. Germline CDR1 is WSHSY and CDR2 is SAAADI. V was trimmed by 1 base and J by 5 bases, leaving 9 bases between them. The method was immunoSEQ multiplex PCR; TCRdb's version includes in-frame clones alone and lacks a portion of them. The data hold fewer than 250,000 clones, with roughly nine tenths observed a single time. J is TRBJ1-5 and V is TRBV10-2; D gene ambiguous. This receptor was taken from a man aged 25 to 40 with acute or convalescent COVID-19. Sequenced material: peripheral blood. CDR3 DNA: TGCGCCAGCAGTGAGTTCGGTCTTCATCAGCCCCAGCATTTT. This translates into CASSEFGLHQPQHF.